The 28 T cell receptor beta chains below were found in one sample sequenced in a study of OX40 agonist ivuxolimab in advanced cancers. TCRdb's copy holds only in-frame clones and misses some; the assay was immunoSEQ multiplex PCR. There are about 120,000 clones in the sample; around 95% occur only once, and more than 0.15% lies in the top ten. The source material was CD4+ or CD8+ T cells sorted from blood, sampled in a trial of the OX40 agonist ivuxolimab. All receptors derive from an adult with an advanced solid tumor such as melanoma, head and neck, liver or kidney cancer.

The chain recombines TRBV27 with TRBJ2-7; 10 nucleotides align to TRBD1. From germline, CDR1 is MNHEY and CDR2 SMNVEV (reference sequence). There are 15 residues in the CDR3. Trimming took 6 bases from V and 6 from J; bases not matched to a gene: 11. CDR3 loop: CASSIRQGANSEQYF. CDR3 coding DNA: TGTGCCAGCAGCATTAGACAGGGGGCTAACTCCGAGCAGTACTTC.

A few counts support this clone. The CDR3 sequence is CASRDSNAYGYTF. For the CDR3, the DNA is TGTGCCAGCCGAGACAGTAACGCATATGGCTACACCTTC. V usage is TRBV28 and J usage is TRBJ1-2, with D perhaps TRBD1 (5 bases). CDR1 and CDR2 from the germline V gene are MDHEN and SYDVKM. The CDR3 sequence is 13 residues long. Trimming stripped 8 bases from V and 5 bases from J, with 15 bases between.

The chain has TRBV5-1 and TRBJ2-2; TRBD2 agrees at 13 bases. The CDR3 spans 16 residues. The germline gives CDR1 SGHRS, CDR2 YFSETQ. With V trimmed by 5 bases and J by 5 bases, 6 bases remained unmatched. CDR3 protein: CASRGLAGMGTGELFF. The DNA of the CDR3 is TGCGCCAGCAGGGGACTAGCGGGAATGGGAACCGGGGAGCTGTTTTTT.

This clone is a singleton in its sample. This chain links TRBV5-1 with TRBJ1-1; no definite D call. The CDR3 spans 12 residues. V lost 3 bases and J lost 11, with 14 bases in between. Germline assignment: CDR1 SGHRS and CDR2 YFSETQ. CDR3 amino acids: CASSSGYLGAFF. As DNA, the CDR3 is TGCGCCAGCAGCTCCGGGTATTTAGGGGCTTTCTTT.

The J gene is TRBJ2-5, the V gene TRBV7-2; 10 bases line up with TRBD2. The germline V gene has CDR1 SGHTA and CDR2 FQGNSA. V trimming: 1 base; J trimming: 1 base; junction bases outside the gene matches: 3. This CDR3 region has 16 residues. The CDR3 here is CASSLGSSGGQETQYF. The CDR3 DNA reads TGTGCCAGCAGCTTAGGTTCTAGCGGGGGCCAAGAGACCCAGTACTTC.

The chain combines TRBV6-5 with TRBJ1-1; a weak D match, TRBD1 (5 bases). The germline CDR1 and CDR2 sequences are MNHEY and SVGAGI. This CDR3 comprises 13 residues. Trimming stripped 6 bases from V and 4 bases from J, with 12 bases between. The CDR3: CASRGGRGTEAFF. For the CDR3, the DNA is TGTGCCAGCAGAGGTGGGAGGGGCACTGAAGCTTTCTTT.

The chain uses TRBV7-2 and TRBJ2-7; maybe TRBD1 (5 bases). Per germline, CDR1 SGHTA and CDR2 FQGNSA. This CDR3 has 14 amino acids. Trimming took 1 base from V and 5 from J, leaving 12 bases between them. In DNA, the CDR3 is TGTGCCAGCAGCTTAGGGGGCGGCCCCGACGAGCAGTACTTC. Translating gives CASSLGGGPDEQYF.

The rearrangement uses TRBV25-1 and TRBJ2-6, with D perhaps assigned TRBD1 or TRBD2 (5 bases each). The germline V gene encodes CDR1 MGHDK and CDR2 SYGVNS. CDR3 length equals 16 residues. V was clipped by 0 bases and J by 2 bases, with 8 bases between them. CDR3 in amino acids: CASSEYRGPGANVLTF. CDR3 nucleotides: TGTGCCAGCAGTGAATATCGGGGACCTGGGGCCAACGTCCTGACTTTC.

The chain combines TRBV18 with TRBJ1-4; D perhaps matches TRBD1 (6 bases). CDR3 length: 14 amino acids. The germline V gene encodes CDR1 KGHSH and CDR2 LQKENI. The germline V and J ends were trimmed by 3 bases and 7 bases, with 12 bases remaining between them. CDR3 bases: TGTGCCAGCTCACCGGGGGCCGGCCTTGAAAAACTGTTTTTT. This codes for CASSPGAGLEKLFF.

The chain uses TRBV7-2 and TRBJ2-1, with 15 positions matching TRBD2. Germline CDR1 reads SGHTA; CDR2 reads FQGNSA. The CDR3 spans 17 residues. The ends lost 1 base at V and 4 bases at J; junction bases unmatched: 2. The DNA of the CDR3 is TGTGCCAGCAGCTTAGGGGGACTAGCGGGAGGTTACAATGAGCAGTTCTTC. Its translation: CASSLGGLAGGYNEQFF.

This clone was seen once. J is TRBJ2-5 and V is TRBV7-7, with 7 bases that match TRBD2. CDR1 and CDR2 from the germline V gene are SSHAT and FNYEAQ (reference sequence). The V gene end was trimmed by 5 bases and the J gene end by 3 bases; junction bases not matched to a gene: 9. The CDR3 is 15 amino acids. This CDR3 is CASSPSGAPEETQYF. DNA of the CDR3: TGTGCCAGCAGCCCGAGCGGGGCTCCCGAAGAGACCCAGTACTTC.

The rearrangement links TRBV11-3 to TRBJ2-3; D not certain. CDR3 size: 13 residues. Between the trimmed V and J ends, which lost 1 base and 3 bases, there was a span of 5 bases. In germline, CDR1 is SGHNT, CDR2 YENEEA. The CDR3 spells CASSLGRTDTQYF. As DNA, the CDR3 is TGTGCCAGCAGCTTAGGTAGGACAGATACGCAGTATTTT.

The chain links TRBV28 to TRBJ1-2; no firm D call. Trimming cost V 5 bases and J 3 bases, with 7 bases left between them. Looked up from germline, CDR1 is MDHEN and CDR2 is SYDVKM. CDR3 length: 12 residues. This CDR3 is CASSIGDYGYTF. CDR3 sequence (DNA): TGTGCCAGCAGTATAGGAGACTATGGCTACACCTTC.

The J gene is TRBJ1-1, the V gene TRBV28; 9 nucleotides match TRBD1. CDR1 is MDHEN and CDR2 is SYDVKM in the germline V gene. This CDR3 spans 16 amino acids. The V and J ends lost 4 bases and 6 bases, in that order; junction bases with no gene match: 12. This CDR3 is CASSSLRDRDFSEAFF. CDR3 nucleotide sequence: TGTGCCAGCAGTTCTCTCCGGGACAGGGATTTTTCTGAAGCTTTCTTT.

With respect to this clone: Other DNA sequences in the same sample also yield this CDR3. This chain connects TRBV28 to TRBJ1-5, with D possibly TRBD1 on 6 matching bases. The CDR3 extends over 14 amino acids. Germline assignment: CDR1 MDHEN and CDR2 SYDVKM. V lost 3 bases to trimming and J lost 2 bases, with 8 bases between them. CDR3 sequence (DNA): TGTGCCAGCAGTTTGGCAGGGGGCAATCAGCCCCAGCATTTT. This translates into CASSLAGGNQPQHF.

V gene TRBV4-1 combines with J gene TRBJ2-3; 12 bases match TRBD2. Germline CDR1 and CDR2: MGHRA and YSYEKL. This CDR3 region has 19 residues. V shed 1 base, J shed 2 bases, and the junction held 10 bases outside the gene matches. Written as DNA, the CDR3 is TGCGCCAGCAGCCAAGCTAGCCTAGCGGGGGGGCGGGTCACAGATACGCAGTATTTT. Its translation: CASSQASLAGGRVTDTQYF.

The chain uses TRBV7-9 and TRBJ1-4, with 7 bases fitting TRBD1. J lost 8 bases, V lost 2 bases, and 8 bases had no gene match. CDR1 is SEHNR, CDR2 FQNEAQ, per germline (reference sequence). CDR3 length equals 15 residues. This CDR3 is CASSLTGTVGEKLFF. CDR3 in DNA: TGTGCCAGCAGCTTAACCGGGACAGTGGGGGAAAAACTGTTTTTT. Looking up the rest from reference TRBV7-9 and TRBJ1-4 gives the full variable domain: DTGVSQNPRHKITKRGQNVTFRCDPISEHNRLYWYRQTLGQGPEFLTYFQNEAQLEKSRLLSDRFSAERPKGSFSTLEIQRTEQGDSAMYLCASSLTGTVGEKLFFGSGTQLSVL.

The rearrangement joins TRBV7-9 to TRBJ1-2; 9 bases agree with TRBD1. In germline, CDR1 is SEHNR, CDR2 FQNEAQ (reference sequence). The V segment lost 4 bases and the J segment 4 bases; nucleotides outside the gene matches: 7. The CDR3 has 15 residues. CDR3 region: CASSSQGTGFYGYTF. The CDR3 coding sequence is TGTGCCAGCAGCTCCCAGGGGACAGGGTTCTATGGCTACACCTTC.

The chain has TRBV5-4 and TRBJ2-1, with 10 bases fitting TRBD1. V shed 4 bases, J shed 8 bases, and the junction held 9 bases outside the gene matches. The CDR3 is made up of 15 amino acids. Per germline, CDR1 SGHNT and CDR2 YYREEE (reference sequence). This chain's CDR3 is CASSPPGQGRDEQFF. CDR3 nucleotide sequence: TGTGCCAGCAGCCCACCGGGACAGGGGCGGGATGAGCAGTTCTTC.

V usage is TRBV30 and J usage is TRBJ1-2; TRBD1 matches 7 bases. The ends lost 0 bases at V and 5 bases at J; junction bases unmatched: 9. The CDR3 extends over 15 amino acids. Per germline, CDR1 GTSNPN and CDR2 SVGIG (reference sequence). The CDR3 loop is CAWSVRLGGEYGYTF. Here the CDR3 DNA reads TGTGCCTGGAGTGTTAGGTTAGGGGGCGAATATGGCTACACCTTC. The complete variable domain, with remaining parts taken from reference TRBV30 and TRBJ1-2, reads SQTIHQWPATLVQPVGSPLSLECTVEGTSNPNLYWYRQAAGRGLQLLFYSVGIGQISSEVPQNLSASRPQDRQFILSSKKLLLSDSGFYLCAWSVRLGGEYGYTFGSGTRLTVV.

This clone was found once. This same CDR3 is encoded by further DNA sequences in the sample. The chain uses TRBV28 and TRBJ2-7; D is uncertain. V was clipped by 3 bases and J by 3 bases, with 3 bases between them. The CDR3 length is 11 residues. CDR1 is MDHEN, CDR2 SYDVKM, per germline. The CDR3 DNA sequence: TGTGCCAGCAGTTTGCGCTACGAGCAGTACTTC. This sequence encodes CASSLRYEQYF.

The chain has TRBV7-3 and TRBJ2-7, with D maybe TRBD2 (6 bases). In germline, CDR1 is SGHTA, CDR2 FQGTGA. The CDR3 covers 15 residues. The V gene lost 0 bases and the J gene lost 3 bases, with 12 bases spanning the gap. The CDR3 here is CASSLTPAGIYEQYF. CDR3 in DNA: TGTGCCAGCAGCTTAACCCCGGCGGGAATCTACGAGCAGTACTTC.

This chain links TRBV7-9 with TRBJ2-3; 11 positions match TRBD2. J lost 6 bases, V lost 5 bases, and 4 bases had no gene match. The CDR3 runs 14 residues. Germline CDR1 is SEHNR and CDR2 is FQNEAQ (reference sequence). The CDR3 loop reads CASSQLAGVDTQYF. The CDR3 bases are TGTGCCAGCAGCCAACTAGCGGGAGTGGATACGCAGTATTTT.

This chain links TRBV6-5 with TRBJ1-1, with 8 bases fitting TRBD1. CDR1 and CDR2 (germline): MNHEY, SVGAGI. After removal of 2 bases from V and 11 bases from J, the junction contained 7 bases not matched to a gene. The CDR3 contains 13 residues. In DNA, the CDR3 is TGTGCCAGCAGTTACGACGGCAGGGGGCATGCTTTCTTT. Translation gives CASSYDGRGHAFF.

V usage is TRBV28 and J usage is TRBJ1-3, with D uncertain. The V end lost 3 bases, the J end lost 0 bases, and 9 bases lay between the germline ends. The CDR3 length is 15 residues. Germline CDR1 reads MDHEN; CDR2 reads SYDVKM. CDR3 sequence (DNA): TGTGCCAGCAGTTTGGTCCCAAGCTCTGGAAACACCATATATTTT. Its translation: CASSLVPSSGNTIYF.

This chain uses TRBV14 with TRBJ2-5; TRBD2 matches at 13 bases. V shed 3 bases and J 5 bases; nucleotides not matched to a gene: 3. The CDR3 loop spans 15 amino acids. CDR1 is SGHDN and CDR2 is FVKESK in the germline V gene. Here the CDR3 reads CASSQRLAGGETQYF. For the CDR3, the DNA is TGTGCCAGCAGCCAGAGACTAGCGGGGGGTGAGACCCAGTACTTC.

The chain has TRBV5-6 and TRBJ2-1, with TRBD2 matching over 14 bases. The germline V gene has CDR1 SGHDT and CDR2 YYEEEE. J was trimmed by 6 bases and V by 6 bases; bases with no gene match: 5. The CDR3 spans 15 residues. CDR3 sequence (DNA): TGTGCCAGCACCTCCGGGACTAGCGGGAGCAATGAGCAGTTCTTC. Its translation is CASTSGTSGSNEQFF.

V usage is TRBV19 and J usage is TRBJ2-2; TRBD1 matches 12 bases. V trimming: 4 bases; J trimming: 2 bases; junction bases outside the gene matches: 2. Germline V gene lookup returns CDR1 LNHDA and CDR2 SQIVND (reference sequence). The CDR3 covers 16 residues. In DNA form, the CDR3 reads TGTGCCAGTAGTAAAGGGACAGGGGGCAACACCGGGGAGCTGTTTTTT. Translated, it gives CASSKGTGGNTGELFF.